This T cell receptor beta chain was identified during a study of blood T cell repertoires in COVID-19 (TCRdb year 2020). For the wider study: The collaborator samples originated in the United States, Italy and Spain and spanned the acute and convalescent phases of COVID-19. The prospective study material was composed of cDNA or gDNA derived from T cells, B-cell-depleted T cells, or PBMCs. Deeply sampled blood TCRbeta repertoires from subjects exposed to, actively infected with, or recovered from COVID-19 were included in the dataset. A freely available public database, intended as a resource for researchers studying the immune response to SARS-CoV-2, is where the repertoires were released. Samples were obtained from the ongoing ImmuneRACE study (first 160 participants) and from 950 to 1,500 subjects provided by 6 global collaborators. Sample metadata almost always included a de-identified subject ID, COVID-19 status, age in years and sex. HLA class I and class II types, where available, came from metadata supplied by the sample provider rather than from assay-based typing. Paper-wide results and their limitations: The quantity of clinical and demographic metadata differed by source and by participant and was supplied without curation.

Trimming takes 4 bases off V and 3 bases off J; junction bases not matched to a gene: 2. The CDR3, cysteine through phenylalanine, is 13 amino acids long. Only the CDR3 part of the read is kept: 39 bases, read in frame from the first base. Via the germline V gene, CDR1 is MNHEY and CDR2 SVGEGT. Details on this clone: Its antigen is currently not known. Per-nucleotide qualities are absent, and no much larger clonotype sits a single base away.

The collaborating institutions used their own protocols to collect whole blood in K2EDTA tubes. Collaborator samples were shipped for TCRbeta analysis as frozen whole blood, isolated PBMCs, or DNA extracted from either sample type. The immunoSEQ Assay, a bias-controlled multiplex PCR, was used to amplify TCRbeta CDR3 regions from genomic DNA. The study's own analysis went as follows. Within the assay, amplification of reference gene primers was used to estimate how many nucleated cells each sample contained. To quantify the absolute abundance of each unique TCRbeta CDR3 rearrangement, sequence reads were collapsed and filtered. Productive Simpson clonality was computed per sample as the square root of Simpson's diversity index over productive rearrangements. Not all clones reach the TCRdb copy of this immuneACCESS table, which keeps in-frame sequences only. Checked studies attribute under half of the gap to unresolved V genes and leave the rest unexplained. V and J calls and clone size follow that table, whereas D and trimming were derived from the DNA. The sample data list 130,000 to 150,000 clones, and approximately 82% of these were observed just once. The ten largest account for roughly 15% of the sample.

The receptor comes from a human donor with acute or convalescent COVID-19. The donor label of this sample is uncertain. The chain was built from TRBV6-2 or TRBV6-3 and TRBJ1-2, and TRBD1 matches 7 of the central bases. Sequenced: peripheral blood. The nucleotides read TGTGCCAGCAGTTTGGACAGGTACTATGGCTACACCTTC. It codes for CASSLDRYYGYTF.